Sequencing of this TCR beta chain was carried out in a study of blood T cell repertoires in COVID-19. Across roughly 25 US areas, participants ranged in age from roughly 18 to 95 years. This clone was detected once. The CDR3 has 18 residues. V lost 7 bases to trimming and J lost 4 bases; unmatched junction nucleotides: 19. Per germline, CDR1 SNHLY and CDR2 FYNNEI. Generated by immunoSEQ multiplex PCR, the TCRdb table keeps only in-frame clones and is missing some. Here the sample spans around 250,000 clones, 70% to 90% being singletons. This sequence originates from a woman under 40 with acute COVID-19. The chain uses TRBV2 and TRBJ1-5; 7 nucleotides align to TRBD1. Input material: PBMCs or T cells enriched from blood (not recorded which). CDR3 loop: CASTTTDREAVGNQPQHF. The CDR3 region has the DNA TGTGCCAGCACCACTACCGACAGGGAAGCCGTTGGGAATCAGCCCCAGCATTTT.